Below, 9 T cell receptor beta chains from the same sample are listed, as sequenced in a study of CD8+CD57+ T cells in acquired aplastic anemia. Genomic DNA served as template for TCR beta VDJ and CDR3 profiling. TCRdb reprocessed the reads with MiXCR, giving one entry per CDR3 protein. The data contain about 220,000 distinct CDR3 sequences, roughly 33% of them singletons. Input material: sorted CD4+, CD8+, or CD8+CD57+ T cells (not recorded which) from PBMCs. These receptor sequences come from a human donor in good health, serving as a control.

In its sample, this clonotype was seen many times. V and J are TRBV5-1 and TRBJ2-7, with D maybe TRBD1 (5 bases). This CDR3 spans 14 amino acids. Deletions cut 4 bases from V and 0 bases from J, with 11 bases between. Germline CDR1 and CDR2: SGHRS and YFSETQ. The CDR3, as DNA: TGCGCCAGCAGCCCGACAGTAAGCTCCTACGAGCAGTACTTC. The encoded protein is CASSPTVSSYEQYF.

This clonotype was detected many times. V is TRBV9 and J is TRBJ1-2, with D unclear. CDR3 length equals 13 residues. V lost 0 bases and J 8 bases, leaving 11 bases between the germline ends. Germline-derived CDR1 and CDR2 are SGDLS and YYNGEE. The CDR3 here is CASSVELSRGYTF. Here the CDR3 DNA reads TGTGCCAGCAGCGTAGAATTGAGTAGGGGCTACACCTTC. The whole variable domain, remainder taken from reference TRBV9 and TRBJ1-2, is DSGVTQTPKHLITATGQRVTLRCSPRSGDLSVYWYQQSLDQGLQFLIQYYNGEERAKGNILERFSAQQFPDLHSELNLSSLELGDSALYFCASSVELSRGYTFGSGTRLTVV.

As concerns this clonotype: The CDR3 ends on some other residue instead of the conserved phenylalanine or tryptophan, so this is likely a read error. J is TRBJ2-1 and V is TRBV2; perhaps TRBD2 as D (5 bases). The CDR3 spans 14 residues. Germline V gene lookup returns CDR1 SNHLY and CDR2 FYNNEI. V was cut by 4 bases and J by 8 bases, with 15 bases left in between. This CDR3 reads CASSALTKDYEQFL. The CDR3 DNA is TGTGCCAGCAGTGCATTAACCAAGGACTATGAGCAGTTCCTC.

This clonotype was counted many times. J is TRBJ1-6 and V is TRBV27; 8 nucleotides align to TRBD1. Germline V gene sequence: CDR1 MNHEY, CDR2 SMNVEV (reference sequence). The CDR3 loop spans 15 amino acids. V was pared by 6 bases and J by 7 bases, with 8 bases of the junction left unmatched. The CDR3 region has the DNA TGTGCCAGCAGACGTCCGACAGGGGACAATTCACCCCTCCACTTT. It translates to CASRRPTGDNSPLHF.

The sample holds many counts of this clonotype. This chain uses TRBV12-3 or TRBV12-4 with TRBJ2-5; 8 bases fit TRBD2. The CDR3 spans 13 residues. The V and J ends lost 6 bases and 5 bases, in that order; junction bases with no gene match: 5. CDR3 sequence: CASSGLAGETQYF. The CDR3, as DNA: TGTGCCAGCAGCGGACTAGCCGGGGAGACCCAGTACTTC.

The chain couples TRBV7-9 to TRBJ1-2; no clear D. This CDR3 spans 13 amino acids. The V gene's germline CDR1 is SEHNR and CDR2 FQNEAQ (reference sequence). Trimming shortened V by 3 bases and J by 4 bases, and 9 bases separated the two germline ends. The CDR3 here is CASSFRLLYGYTF. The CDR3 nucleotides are TGTGCCAGCAGCTTTCGGCTACTCTATGGCTACACCTTC.

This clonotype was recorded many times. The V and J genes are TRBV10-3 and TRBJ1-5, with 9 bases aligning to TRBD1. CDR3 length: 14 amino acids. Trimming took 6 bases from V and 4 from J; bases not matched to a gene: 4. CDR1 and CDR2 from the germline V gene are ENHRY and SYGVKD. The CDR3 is CAIRGDRENQPQHF. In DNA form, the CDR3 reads TGTGCCATCAGGGGGGACAGGGAGAATCAGCCCCAGCATTTT.

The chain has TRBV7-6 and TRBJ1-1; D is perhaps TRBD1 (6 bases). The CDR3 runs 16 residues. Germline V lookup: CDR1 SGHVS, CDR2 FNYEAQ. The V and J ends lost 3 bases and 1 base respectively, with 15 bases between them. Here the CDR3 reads CASSFGGLGTNTEAFF. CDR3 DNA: TGTGCCAGCAGCTTTGGGGGGCTGGGGACGAACACTGAAGCTTTCTTT.

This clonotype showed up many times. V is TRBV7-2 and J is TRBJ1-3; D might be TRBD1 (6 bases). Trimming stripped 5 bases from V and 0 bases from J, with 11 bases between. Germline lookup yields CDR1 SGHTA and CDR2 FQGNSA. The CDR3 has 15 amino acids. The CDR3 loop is CASSVRGLSGNTIYF. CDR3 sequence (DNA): TGTGCCAGCAGCGTCCGGGGGCTCTCTGGAAACACCATATATTTT.